These 20 T cell receptor beta chains share one sample of origin, sequenced in a study of CD8 T cells in ankylosing spondylitis. Each CDR3 protein gets one entry after TCRdb re-called the 5' RACE reads with MiXCR. The repertoire holds about 39,000 distinct CDR3 sequences, with 10% as singletons. Sequencing used blood, either unsorted or a sorted T cell fraction (not recorded which). The source is a male donor with ankylosing spondylitis or in good health (not recorded which).

This clonotype was found many times. The chain recombines TRBV5-1 with TRBJ2-7, with 7 bases identical to TRBD1. V gave up 4 bases and J gave up 0 bases; unmatched junction bases: 22. This CDR3 region has 20 residues. Germline V gene sequence: CDR1 SGHRS, CDR2 YFSETQ. The CDR3, as DNA: TGCGCCAGCAGCCGCGTCGACAGGGAGTCTCGTCCCCTGAGCTCCTACGAGCAGTACTTC. Encoded protein: CASSRVDRESRPLSSYEQYF.

In its sample, this clonotype was seen many times. The chain joins TRBV5-1 to TRBJ2-2; 8 bases fit TRBD1. From germline, CDR1 is SGHRS and CDR2 YFSETQ. This CDR3 has 15 residues. V lost 5 bases to trimming and J lost 4 bases; unmatched junction nucleotides: 7. The CDR3 loop is CASSKTGEATGELFF. CDR3 nucleotide sequence: TGCGCCAGCAGTAAGACAGGGGAGGCCACCGGGGAGCTGTTTTTT.

This clonotype occurred many times. The chain combines TRBV6-1 with TRBJ1-4; D is possibly TRBD1 (6 bases). The CDR3 covers 17 residues. Trimming shortened V by 4 bases and J by 2 bases, and 17 bases separated the two germline ends. The germline gives CDR1 MNHNS, CDR2 SASEGT. CDR3 protein: CASSVRTDGSTNEKLFF. The CDR3 DNA reads as TGTGCCAGCAGTGTCCGGACAGACGGGTCGACTAATGAAAAACTGTTTTTT.

This clonotype was recorded many times. Its ends do not fully match the called genes, so a read error is possible. The rearrangement uses TRBV29-1 and TRBJ2-7, with D possibly being TRBD1 or TRBD2 (5 bases each). Germline assignment: CDR1 SQVTM and CDR2 ANQGSEA. The CDR3 is 12 residues long. CDR3 protein: CSVEGTSYEQYF. As DNA, the CDR3 is TGCAGCGTAGAAGGGACCTCCTACGAGCAGTACTTC.

This clonotype was seen at least ten times. Sequence at one end of the junction differs from germline and may be a read error. The chain links TRBV28 to TRBJ2-7; D is possibly TRBD2 (5 bases). CDR1 MDHEN and CDR2 SYDVKM come from the germline V gene. The CDR3 spans 11 residues. The CDR3: CASSLGGQWEF. In DNA form, the CDR3 reads TGTGCCAGCAGTCTCGGAGGCCAGTGGGAGTTC.

In its sample, this clonotype was seen many times. This sequence joins TRBV9 and TRBJ1-1; 9 nucleotides agree with TRBD1. Germline V gives CDR1 SGDLS, CDR2 YYNGEE. The CDR3 has 14 residues. J gave up 4 bases and V 3 bases, and 4 bases lay outside the gene matches. This CDR3 is CASSGQGVATEAFF. CDR3 in DNA: TGTGCCAGCAGCGGACAGGGGGTCGCCACTGAAGCTTTCTTT.

This clonotype came up many times. The J gene is TRBJ2-5, the V gene TRBV5-1, with TRBD2 matching over 7 bases. J gave up 1 base and V 4 bases, and 4 bases lay outside the gene matches. CDR3 size: 14 residues. Germline V lookup: CDR1 SGHRS, CDR2 YFSETQ. The CDR3 reads CASSPGLPQETQYF. The CDR3 region has the DNA TGCGCCAGCAGCCCGGGACTACCCCAAGAGACCCAGTACTTC.

The V and J genes are TRBV3-1 and TRBJ1-1; tentative D call: TRBD1 (5 bases). V gave up 3 bases and J gave up 1 base, with 9 bases separating them. CDR1 and CDR2 (germline): LGHDT, YNNKEL (reference sequence). The CDR3 contains 14 residues. DNA for the CDR3: TGTGCCAGCAGCCAGGCCGACAGGAACACTGAAGCTTTCTTT. It yields the protein CASSQADRNTEAFF.

There are many counts of this clonotype. This chain links TRBV4-1 with TRBJ2-1, with 10 bases aligning to TRBD2. J lost 6 bases, V lost 0 bases, and 5 bases had no gene match. CDR1 and CDR2 (germline): MGHRA, YSYEKL. The CDR3 extends over 16 amino acids. In DNA, the CDR3 is TGCGCCAGCAGCCAAGATCCCAGCGGGAGGGGCAATGAGCAGTTCTTC. Translated, it gives CASSQDPSGRGNEQFF.

The table lists this clonotype with many counts. The rearrangement uses TRBV20-1 and TRBJ2-1; no firm D call. CDR1 is DFQATT, CDR2 SNEGSKA, per germline (reference sequence). V dropped 4 bases and J dropped 2 bases, with 18 bases sitting between them. This CDR3 is built from 16 residues. CDR3 amino acids: CSAIPREPGTYNEQFF. CDR3 coding DNA: TGCAGTGCTATCCCAAGAGAGCCAGGAACCTACAATGAGCAGTTCTTC.

This CDR3 is CSARQGAYPPNEQFF. The CDR3, as DNA: TGCAGCGCTCGACAGGGAGCCTACCCCCCTAATGAGCAGTTCTTC. The chain couples TRBV29-1 to TRBJ2-1, with TRBD1 matching 7 bases. The CDR3 runs 15 residues. J was trimmed by 7 bases and V by 7 bases; bases with no gene match: 16. Germline V gene sequence: CDR1 SQVTM, CDR2 ANQGSEA.

This clonotype was seen repeatedly, ten times or more. The chain couples TRBV5-6 to TRBJ1-2, with no clear D. V shed 2 bases and J shed 2 bases, with 19 bases lying between them. The length of the CDR3 is 17 residues. Per germline, CDR1 SGHDT and CDR2 YYEEEE. The CDR3 nucleotides are TGTGCCAGCAGCTTCCCTTTGGCAGACCTCACCAACTATGGCTACACCTTC. Translation gives CASSFPLADLTNYGYTF.

This clonotype ranks as medium-sized. The rearrangement joins TRBV20-1 to TRBJ2-7; D is unclear. The CDR3 spans 15 residues. Germline values: CDR1 DFQATT, CDR2 SNEGSKA (reference sequence). Trimming pared 0 bases from V and 2 bases from J, leaving 14 bases between. This CDR3 reads CSARDDSLYPYEQYF. CDR3 DNA: TGCAGTGCTAGAGATGATAGTCTATATCCCTACGAGCAGTACTTC.

This clonotype came up many times. This chain connects TRBV3-1 to TRBJ2-1, with TRBD2 matching over 13 bases. The V and J ends lost 5 bases and 0 bases, in that order; junction bases with no gene match: 7. The CDR3 has 18 amino acids. The V gene's germline CDR1 is LGHDT and CDR2 YNNKEL (reference sequence). CDR3 loop: CASSSGTSGTSSYNEQFF. The CDR3 region has the DNA TGTGCCAGCAGCTCCGGGACTAGCGGGACTAGCTCCTACAATGAGCAGTTCTTC.

At least ten counts were recorded for this clonotype. This sequence joins TRBV29-1 and TRBJ2-1; perhaps TRBD2 as D (5 bases). Germline V lookup: CDR1 SQVTM, CDR2 ANQGSEA. The CDR3 length is 13 residues. V was clipped by 5 bases and J by 7 bases, with 15 bases between them. CDR3 region: CSVFRGWSNEQFF. In DNA, the CDR3 is TGCAGCGTTTTCCGGGGATGGAGTAATGAGCAGTTCTTC.

This clonotype was found many times. The rearrangement joins TRBV20-1 to TRBJ2-3; 10 bases line up with TRBD2. CDR3 size: 13 residues. V was pared by 6 bases and J by 9 bases, with 9 bases of the junction left unmatched. The germline V gene encodes CDR1 DFQATT and CDR2 SNEGSKA (reference sequence). CDR3 coding DNA: TGCAGTGCCATAGCGGGAGGCCTTCAAACGCAGTATTTT. It encodes CSAIAGGLQTQYF.

In its sample, this clonotype was seen many times. The V call is TRBV5-1, the J call TRBJ2-5; no definite D call. V lost 1 base to trimming and J lost 3 bases, with 7 bases between them. This CDR3 comprises 13 residues. CDR1 and CDR2 (germline): SGHRS, YFSETQ. The chain's CDR3 is CASSLQPEETQYF. CDR3 bases: TGCGCCAGCAGCTTGCAACCCGAAGAGACCCAGTACTTC.

The chain couples TRBV4-1 to TRBJ2-7; 7 bases are a match to TRBD2. Germline V CDR1 and CDR2: MGHRA, YSYEKL. This CDR3 contains 15 residues. The V gene end was trimmed by 1 base and the J gene end by 2 bases; junction bases not matched to a gene: 5. CDR3 nucleotides: TGCGCCAGCAGCCAAGTCTTTGGGGGGGCCTACGAGCAGTACTTC. Translated, it gives CASSQVFGGAYEQYF.

This clonotype was counted ten times or more. The chain carries TRBV6-1 and TRBJ1-5; D is undetermined. Looked up from germline, CDR1 is MNHNS and CDR2 is SASEGT. V lost 9 bases, J lost 2 bases, and 14 bases lay in between. The CDR3 totals 14 residues. CDR3 sequence: CASATVRGNQPQHF. Written as DNA, the CDR3 is TGTGCCAGTGCGACGGTTAGAGGCAATCAGCCCCAGCATTTT.

This clonotype was picked up many times. The rearrangement uses TRBV18 and TRBJ2-5, with TRBD1 identical over 9 bases. V gave up 4 bases and J gave up 2 bases; unmatched junction bases: 5. The V gene's germline CDR1 is KGHSH and CDR2 LQKENI. The CDR3 runs to 15 residues. CDR3 loop: CASSRGTGIQETQYF. The CDR3 DNA follows: TGTGCCAGCTCACGAGGGACAGGGATTCAAGAGACCCAGTACTTC. Full variable domain (remainder filled in from reference TRBV18 and TRBJ2-5): NAGVMQNPRHLVRRRGQEARLRCSPMKGHSHVYWYRQLPEEGLKFMVYLQKENIIDESGMPKERFSAEFPKEGPSILRIQQVVRGDSAAYFCASSRGTGIQETQYFGPGTRLLVL.